This entry lists 12 T cell receptor beta chains sequenced from one sample in a study of regulatory T cells in long-lasting Graves disease. The time point is: newly diagnosed GD, antithyroid drugs for less than 3 months. The TCR library was prepared using RNA isolated from PBMCs. Arm-PCR of CDR3 regions and iRepertoire HTBI primers were the basis on which TCR beta libraries were built. TCRdb re-called the multiplex PCR reads with MiXCR, one entry per CDR3 protein. The sample lists over 350,000 distinct CDR3 sequences, around 15% occurring once. In addition, the sample was reused for a study of T cells in Graves' hyperthyroidism and ophthalmopathy.

The sequencing here drew on peripheral blood mononuclear cells (PBMCs), taken at new diagnosis, from a patient treated with antithyroid drugs. The receptors derive from a woman aged 50 to 65 with Graves disease.

The chain joins TRBV14 to TRBJ2-3; D is ambiguous. The germline CDR1 and CDR2 sequences are SGHDN and FVKESK. V lost 0 bases and J lost 1, with 17 bases in between. The CDR3 length is 18 residues. CDR3 protein: CASSQDHRLRPGTDTQYF. CDR3 in DNA: TGTGCCAGCAGCCAAGATCACCGACTGAGGCCTGGCACAGATACGCAGTATTTT.

This clonotype was seen at least ten times. The CDR3 nucleotides are TGTGCCAGCACTTTCCTTGGGACTGAGGTACCCGGGGAGCTGTTTTTT. Translating it yields CASTFLGTEVPGELFF. V is TRBV12-3 or TRBV12-4 and J is TRBJ2-2; D might be TRBD2 (6 bases). The germline V and J ends were trimmed by 7 bases and 6 bases, with 21 bases remaining between them. CDR3 length equals 16 residues.

Comment on this clonotype: This may arise from a read error, as a much more abundant clone is one base away. The chain joins TRBV5-6 to TRBJ1-1, with 10 bases fitting TRBD1. This CDR3 is built from 16 residues. After removal of 4 bases from V and 3 bases from J, the junction contained 9 bases not matched to a gene. CDR1 SGHDT and CDR2 YYEEEE come from the germline V gene. The CDR3: CASSVGTGVLYTEAFF. As DNA, the CDR3 is TGTGCCAGCAGCGTCGGGACAGGGGTTCTTTACACTGAAGCTTTCTTT.

This clonotype was detected ten times or more. The chain uses TRBV7-6 and TRBJ2-2; 10 bases fit TRBD2. V shed 1 base, J shed 3 bases, and the junction held 5 bases outside the gene matches. This CDR3 has 17 residues. Germline loops: CDR1 SGHVS, CDR2 FNYEAQ. The CDR3 spells CASSLGSGRADTGELFF. CDR3 DNA sequence: TGTGCCAGCAGCTTAGGAAGCGGGAGGGCCGACACCGGGGAGCTGTTTTTT.

In its sample, this clonotype was seen many times. This rearrangement joins TRBV10-3 to TRBJ1-2; D gene uncertain. There are 15 residues in the CDR3. Trimming pared 0 bases from V and 5 bases from J, leaving 13 bases between. CDR1 and CDR2 (germline): ENHRY, SYGVKD. CDR3 protein: CAISESGRLRYGYTF. The CDR3 DNA is TGTGCCATCAGTGAGTCGGGCAGGCTACGGTATGGCTACACCTTC.

This clonotype came up many times. This chain links TRBV7-3 with TRBJ1-1; 9 nucleotides match TRBD1. The V gene's germline CDR1 is SGHTA and CDR2 FQGTGA. This CDR3 region has 15 residues. Unmatched junction bases numbered 10, after V lost 5 bases and J lost 6 bases. In nucleotides, the CDR3 is TGTGCCAGCAGCCCCGGGACAGGGAATTTGGCTGAAGCTTTCTTT. Residues: CASSPGTGNLAEAFF.

Details on this clonotype: A much larger clonotype is one base distant, so this may be a read error. V usage is TRBV10-3 and J usage is TRBJ1-2, with D perhaps TRBD1 (5 bases). The CDR3 length is 14 residues. Trimming pared 5 bases from V and 5 bases from J, leaving 15 bases between. Germline V gene lookup returns CDR1 ENHRY and CDR2 SYGVKD. The DNA for the CDR3 is TGTGCCATCAGTCAACTAGGGGAGGAATATGGCTACACCTTC. It translates to CAISQLGEEYGYTF.

This clonotype was recorded a few times. The CDR3 DNA reads as TGTGCCAGCAGCTTGGCGGGGATACGCACAGATACGCAGTATTTT. This gives the protein CASSLAGIRTDTQYF. V usage is TRBV5-6 and J usage is TRBJ2-3; perhaps TRBD2 as D (5 bases). This CDR3 contains 15 residues. V was clipped by 0 bases and J by 1 base, with 9 bases between them. Germline CDR1 reads SGHDT; CDR2 reads YYEEEE.

A note on this clonotype: A clone one base away is much larger, so this may be a read error. The V gene is TRBV30, the J gene TRBJ2-7; D is perhaps TRBD1 or TRBD2 (5 bases each). The V gene's germline CDR1 is GTSNPN and CDR2 SVGIG (reference sequence). The CDR3 has 12 amino acids. The CDR3 DNA reads TGTGCCTGGAGTTGGGGACCCTACGAGCCGTACTTC. Protein sequence: CAWSWGPYEPYF.

This clonotype was observed a handful of times. The chain links TRBV20-1 to TRBJ2-7; 10 bases align to TRBD1. Germline-derived CDR1 and CDR2 are DFQATT and SNEGSKA (reference sequence). V dropped 3 bases and J dropped 5; count of bases not matched to a gene: 7. This CDR3 spans 14 amino acids. This CDR3 is CSARGQGLFHEQYF. The CDR3 nucleotides read TGCAGTGCTAGGGGACAGGGGTTATTCCACGAGCAGTACTTC.

This clonotype was seen a few times. The chain employs TRBV19 and TRBJ2-3; D perhaps matches TRBD2 (5 bases). Germline CDR1 LNHDA, CDR2 SQIVND (reference sequence). V was trimmed by 4 bases and J by 0 bases, leaving 17 bases between them. The CDR3 totals 17 residues. The CDR3 DNA reads TGTGCCAGTAGTACTCTTGCGGACTGGCCTAGCACAGATACGCAGTATTTT. As protein: CASSTLADWPSTDTQYF.

This clonotype was recorded at least ten times. One junction end does not reproduce the germline sequence, and a read error may be involved. The CDR3: CASSLRGMNTEAFF. CDR3 in DNA: TGCGCCAGCAGCTTGCGGGGAATGAACACTGAAGCTTTCTTT. The V call is TRBV7-9, the J call TRBJ1-1; D ambiguous. Per germline, CDR1 SEHNR and CDR2 FQNEAQ (reference sequence). The CDR3 totals 14 residues.